The 21 T cell receptor beta chains below all came from one sample that was sequenced in a study of STAT5B mutations in CD4+ large granular lymphocyte leukemia. Produced via immunoSEQ multiplex PCR; TCRdb's table is partial and in-frame only. The profile shows 32,000 or so clones, around 81% of them singletons. Sequenced input: CD4+ T cells from blood buffy coats. These receptors came from a human donor in good health.

The chain is built from TRBV5-1 and TRBJ2-5; weak D call: TRBD2 (6 bases). The V gene's germline CDR1 is SGHRS and CDR2 YFSETQ. This CDR3 has 15 residues. The ends were cut back, 0 bases at V and 5 bases at J, with 14 bases in the middle. CDR3 sequence reads: CASSLGSSADETQYF. The CDR3 DNA is TGCGCCAGCAGCTTGGGCTCTAGCGCCGACGAGACCCAGTACTTC.

The rearrangement uses TRBV29-1 and TRBJ1-1, with D uncertain. The V end was cut by 6 bases, the J end by 3 bases, with 5 bases between. The CDR3 is 10 residues long. Germline V CDR1 and CDR2: SQVTM, ANQGSEA. CDR3 nucleotide sequence: TGCAGCGTCGTGTACACTGAAGCTTTCTTT. It translates to CSVVYTEAFF.

This chain joins TRBV7-9 and TRBJ2-5; 11 positions agree with TRBD1. Germline assignment: CDR1 SEHNR and CDR2 FQNEAQ (reference sequence). This CDR3 region has 18 residues. Trimming took 1 base from V and 4 from J; bases not matched to a gene: 11. For the CDR3, the DNA is TGTGCCAGCAGCTTAGGGGGTCTGGACAGGGGGCGCTTAGAGACCCAGTACTTC. The encoded protein is CASSLGGLDRGRLETQYF.

The gene calls are TRBV6-5 and TRBJ1-1, with a weak D call TRBD1 (5 bases). Germline V gene lookup returns CDR1 MNHEY and CDR2 SVGAGI. The V gene lost 3 bases and the J gene lost 5 bases, with 13 bases spanning the gap. CDR3 size: 14 residues. The CDR3 loop reads CASSYSFWGTEAFF. The CDR3 nucleotides read TGTGCCAGCAGTTATTCGTTTTGGGGGACTGAAGCTTTCTTT.

The chain carries TRBV2 and TRBJ1-4; 11 nucleotides agree with TRBD1. J gave up 0 bases and V 4 bases, and 4 bases lay outside the gene matches. Germline-derived CDR1 and CDR2 are SNHLY and FYNNEI. The CDR3 totals 17 residues. CDR3 bases: TGTGCCAGCAGTGGGGGACAGGGGGTTTCAACTAATGAAAAACTGTTTTTT. Its translation: CASSGGQGVSTNEKLFF.

This chain joins TRBV6-5 and TRBJ2-3; 9 bases line up with TRBD2. CDR3 length: 14 residues. Germline assignment: CDR1 MNHEY and CDR2 SVGAGI. With 7 bases clipped from V and 6 bases from J, the junction kept 8 bases outside the gene matches. The CDR3 DNA reads TGTGCCAGCAAGGGAAGCGGGAGGAGTGATACGCAGTATTTT. Amino acid sequence: CASKGSGRSDTQYF.

Concerning this clone: At one of its ends the junction is not consistent with the germline gene, which may arise from a read error. The chain is built from TRBV5-5 and TRBJ2-3; the match to TRBD2 covers 7 bases. CDR3 size: 14 residues. Germline V gene data show CDR1 as SGHKS and CDR2 as YYEKEE (reference sequence). The CDR3 bases are TGTGCCAGCCGCTTGGGAGGGAGCACAGATACGCAGTATTTT. Protein product: CASRLGGSTDTQYF.

The count of this clone is one. The chain uses TRBV28 and TRBJ2-7, with D unresolved. V lost 6 bases to trimming and J lost 2 bases, with 14 bases between them. CDR1 MDHEN and CDR2 SYDVKM come from the germline V gene. The CDR3 has 14 residues. The CDR3 protein is CASSKFHRTYEQYF. The DNA for the CDR3 is TGTGCCAGCAGCAAATTCCATCGGACCTACGAGCAGTACTTC.

This clone showed up just a few times. The chain is built from TRBV19 and TRBJ2-7, with 8 bases that match TRBD2. The CDR3 length is 15 residues. CDR1 and CDR2 (germline): LNHDA, SQIVND (reference sequence). The V and J ends lost 5 bases and 4 bases, in that order; junction bases with no gene match: 10. Here the CDR3 DNA reads TGTGCCAGTAGTCTCCAAAGCGGCGGGAGGTACGAGCAGTACTTC. Translating it yields CASSLQSGGRYEQYF.

The chain couples TRBV18 to TRBJ2-1; possible D gene TRBD1, 6 bases. CDR1 and CDR2 (germline): KGHSH, LQKENI. V shed 3 bases and J shed 7 bases, with 13 bases lying between them. The CDR3 length is 14 residues. The DNA for the CDR3 is TGTGCCAGCTCACCGGGCAGGGGAGAAAATGAGCAGTTCTTC. Translation gives CASSPGRGENEQFF.

For the CDR3, the DNA is TGTGCCACTCTTAGGGAGGGGAGAGGAAACACCATATATTTT. Amino acid sequence: CATLREGRGNTIYF. This sequence joins TRBV6-1 and TRBJ1-3; D might be TRBD1 (5 bases). This CDR3 has 14 amino acids. V lost 10 bases to trimming and J lost 4 bases, with 17 bases between them. CDR1 is MNHNS and CDR2 is SASEGT in the germline V gene.

This clone was counted a single time. V usage is TRBV30 and J usage is TRBJ2-5; TRBD1 aligns across 8 bases. Looked up from germline, CDR1 is GTSNPN and CDR2 is SVGIG (reference sequence). With V trimmed by 1 base and J by 5 bases, 6 bases remained unmatched. This CDR3 contains 14 residues. In DNA form, the CDR3 reads TGTGCCTGGAGTGCAGGGACAGGCTCGGAGACCCAGTACTTC. Its protein is CAWSAGTGSETQYF.

The J gene is TRBJ2-1, the V gene TRBV4-1; 12 bases agree with TRBD2. The CDR3 totals 17 residues. With 1 base clipped from V and 7 bases from J, the junction kept 8 bases outside the gene matches. CDR1 and CDR2 (germline): MGHRA, YSYEKL. CDR3: CASSQGVTSGRMNEQFF. The DNA for the CDR3 is TGCGCCAGCAGCCAAGGCGTAACTAGCGGGAGGATGAATGAGCAGTTCTTC.

The gene calls are TRBV7-2 and TRBJ1-3; the D is unclear. Trimming removed 2 bases from V and 1 base from J, with 9 bases in between. From germline, CDR1 is SGHTA and CDR2 FQGNSA. This CDR3 is built from 15 residues. The CDR3 sequence: CASSLQRTSGNTIYF. In DNA, the CDR3 is TGTGCCAGCAGCTTACAGCGGACTTCTGGAAACACCATATATTTT.

This chain uses TRBV9 with TRBJ1-2, with no clear D. Germline V gene data show CDR1 as SGDLS and CDR2 as YYNGEE. The germline V and J ends were trimmed by 3 bases and 4 bases, with 7 bases remaining between them. This CDR3 has 12 amino acids. CDR3 sequence: CASSANLYGYTF. CDR3 bases: TGTGCCAGCAGCGCGAACCTCTATGGCTACACCTTC.

The gene calls are TRBV14 and TRBJ2-1; D may match TRBD1 or TRBD2 (5 bases each). V was pared by 4 bases and J by 5 bases, with 12 bases between. Germline-derived CDR1 and CDR2 are SGHDN and FVKESK. The CDR3 sequence is 14 residues long. The CDR3 sequence: CASSRWDRNNEQFF. The CDR3 DNA is TGTGCCAGCAGCCGCTGGGACCGGAACAATGAGCAGTTCTTC.

V is TRBV18 and J is TRBJ2-7; 11 positions agree with TRBD1. CDR3 length equals 16 residues. CDR1 is KGHSH and CDR2 is LQKENI in the germline V gene. After removal of 3 bases from V and 5 bases from J, the junction contained 9 bases not matched to a gene. As DNA, the CDR3 is TGTGCCAGCTCACCCGGACAGGGGGCAGGTTCTGACGAGCAGTACTTC. It codes for CASSPGQGAGSDEQYF. Full variable domain (missing parts from reference TRBV18 and TRBJ2-7): NAGVMQNPRHLVRRRGQEARLRCSPMKGHSHVYWYRQLPEEGLKFMVYLQKENIIDESGMPKERFSAEFPKEGPSILRIQQVVRGDSAAYFCASSPGQGAGSDEQYFGPGTRLTVT.

This chain uses TRBV7-9 with TRBJ2-1, with 8 bases fitting TRBD2. The V and J ends lost 4 bases and 5 bases, in that order; junction bases with no gene match: 10. This CDR3 comprises 16 residues. Germline CDR1 is SEHNR and CDR2 is FQNEAQ (reference sequence). CDR3 bases: TGTGCCAGCAGCTCCCCGGGGACTAGTGGGAACAATGAGCAGTTCTTC. It codes for CASSSPGTSGNNEQFF.

V and J are TRBV5-1 and TRBJ2-1, with 9 bases lining up with TRBD1. Germline V gene lookup returns CDR1 SGHRS and CDR2 YFSETQ. CDR3 size: 16 residues. V lost 3 bases, J lost 6 bases, and 10 bases stayed unmatched. The CDR3 loop reads CASSWGGQGATNEQFF. For the CDR3, the DNA is TGCGCCAGCAGCTGGGGGGGACAGGGAGCCACCAATGAGCAGTTCTTC.

V is TRBV7-9 and J is TRBJ2-2, with TRBD2 as a possible D gene (5 bases). From germline, CDR1 is SEHNR and CDR2 FQNEAQ (reference sequence). The CDR3 runs to 15 residues. Trimming removed 5 bases at V and 4 bases at J, with 14 bases between. CDR3 coding DNA: TGTGCCAGCAGCCCCACCGGACTCAGCACCGGGGAGCTGTTTTTT. It yields the protein CASSPTGLSTGELFF.

The count of this clone is one. The genes are TRBV27 and TRBJ2-6; TRBD1 agrees at 8 bases. The CDR3 has 17 residues. The J segment lost 0 bases and the V segment lost 6 bases, leaving 7 bases of the junction unmatched. Germline V lookup: CDR1 MNHEY, CDR2 SMNVEV (reference sequence). The CDR3 loop reads CASRPGQVGSGANVLTF. DNA for the CDR3: TGTGCCAGCAGACCGGGACAGGTGGGCTCTGGGGCCAACGTCCTGACTTTC.